This T cell receptor beta chain originates from a study of STAT3 mutations in large granular lymphocyte leukemia. For the study at large: More than half of T-LGLL patients received immunosuppressive therapy. Study-wide results and caveats: Some patients had persisting codominant clonotypes that could mask small clones. At least one immunodominant TCR beta clonotype appeared in every T-cell large granular lymphocyte leukemia patient.

Germline-derived CDR1 and CDR2 are SEHNR and FQNEAQ (reference sequence). The V gene end was trimmed by 5 bases and the J gene end by 0 bases; junction bases not matched to a gene: 9. The CDR3 runs to 16 residues. TCRbeta libraries averaged around 38,000 productive templates per sample. The data were produced by immunoSEQ multiplex PCR, yet TCRdb's version contains in-frame clones alone and is incomplete. This sample has 5,000 or so clones, with about three quarters found just once. In regard to this clone: The target antigen is unknown.

The receptor's source is a human donor with T large granular lymphocyte leukemia. Some clones in this sample may be carry-over from other donors' samples. The V gene is TRBV7-9, the J gene TRBJ2-7; 8 nucleotides agree with TRBD2. Specimen: PBMCs. CDR3 nucleotide sequence: TGTGCCAGCAGCCGGGGGGGAGCGGGGGCCTCCTACGAGCAGTACTTC. This encodes CASSRGGAGASYEQYF. Drawing the rest from reference TRBV7-9 and TRBJ2-7, the complete variable domain is DTGVSQNPRHKITKRGQNVTFRCDPISEHNRLYWYRQTLGQGPEFLTYFQNEAQLEKSRLLSDRFSAERPKGSFSTLEIQRTEQGDSAMYLCASSRGGAGASYEQYFGPGTRLTVT.